The entry below gives a single TCR beta chain sequence along with its context. As yet, its antigen is unknown. CDR1 and CDR2 (germline): MNHEY, SMNVEV (reference sequence). The CDR3 covers 15 residues. Trimming pared 5 bases from V and 4 bases from J, leaving 18 bases between. This specimen comes from a study of blood T cells in healthy people across ages. Study findings and constraints: Long-lived donors had more naive CD4+ cells and higher diversity than aged donors. TCR beta diversity per million T cells fell roughly linearly with age.

Then a second PCR, running about 7 to 11 cycles, was carried out with a sample-barcoded 5' primer and a J-beta primer mix. TCRdb ran MiXCR on the 5' RACE reads and lists one entry per CDR3 protein. The sample has about 1,500,000 distinct CDR3 sequences; roughly 40% are singletons. The J gene is TRBJ2-7, the V gene TRBV27; a weak D match, TRBD1 (6 bases). Sequenced sample: blood. This clonotype was sampled from a woman between 18 and 29 years old in good health. The DNA of the CDR3 is TGTGCCAGCAGTCGGTCAGGGGCTAAAGGTTACGAGCAGTACTTC. This codes for CASSRSGAKGYEQYF.